The 16 T cell receptor beta chains given below trace back to one sample, sequenced in a study of beta chain features in type 1 diabetes. The sequenced template was cDNA made from the entire isolated RNA. Measured with immunoSEQ multiplex PCR; TCRdb has only the in-frame clones, and not every one. The sample comprises 900,000 or so clones, under 20% of which are singletons, and about 0.02% rests with the top ten. The material sequenced was naive CD4+ T cells from blood. The receptor set was obtained from a young woman in good health.

V is TRBV29-1 and J is TRBJ2-1; 11 bases agree with TRBD2. The germline V gene encodes CDR1 SQVTM and CDR2 ANQGSEA. Trimming at V came to 7 bases and at J to 4 bases, leaving 6 bases not matched to a gene. This CDR3 is built from 14 residues. The CDR3 sequence is CSAVAGGAYNEQFF. The CDR3 nucleotides are TGCAGCGCCGTAGCGGGAGGGGCTTACAATGAGCAGTTCTTC.

This chain connects TRBV5-4 to TRBJ2-1, with TRBD2 identical over 12 bases. The CDR3 has 15 residues. V lost 4 bases to trimming and J lost 8 bases; unmatched junction nucleotides: 7. CDR1 SGHNT and CDR2 YYREEE come from the germline V gene (reference sequence). The CDR3 sequence: CASSETSGSLDEQFF. The CDR3 DNA follows: TGTGCCAGCAGCGAGACTAGCGGGAGTCTCGATGAGCAGTTCTTC.

This clone was observed a handful of times. The J gene is TRBJ1-1, the V gene TRBV7-8; 9 positions match TRBD1. CDR3 length equals 16 residues. The trim removed 5 bases at V and 0 bases at J, leaving 7 bases unmatched. Germline loops: CDR1 SGHVS, CDR2 FQNEAQ. In DNA, the CDR3 is TGTGCCAGCAGCCTCCGGGACAGGGCCCTGAACACTGAAGCTTTCTTT. It codes for CASSLRDRALNTEAFF.

The rearrangement joins TRBV11-2 to TRBJ2-3; D gene unclear. V was cut by 1 base and J by 9 bases, with 8 bases left in between. Germline CDR1 and CDR2: SGHAT and FQNNGV. The length of the CDR3 is 12 residues. This CDR3 reads CASSLGVVTQYF. CDR3 DNA: TGTGCCAGCAGCTTAGGTGTAGTAACGCAGTATTTT.

This clone was counted a few times. The chain joins TRBV7-8 to TRBJ1-5, with unresolved D. Trimming stripped 2 bases from V and 3 bases from J, with 17 bases between. The germline V gene encodes CDR1 SGHVS and CDR2 FQNEAQ. The CDR3 covers 17 residues. For the CDR3, the DNA is TGTGCCAGCAGCTTAAATGGCGCCGGCGTAGTCAATCAGCCCCAGCATTTT. Translated: CASSLNGAGVVNQPQHF.

The chain uses TRBV19 and TRBJ2-1; 12 bases map to TRBD2. CDR1 and CDR2 from the germline V gene are LNHDA and SQIVND (reference sequence). J lost 6 bases, V lost 3 bases, and 15 bases had no gene match. This CDR3 contains 19 residues. The CDR3 region has the DNA TGTGCCAGTAGTATTTTCGGGCTAGCGGGAGGGCCTAAAAGCAATGAGCAGTTCTTC. This gives the protein CASSIFGLAGGPKSNEQFF.

The chain combines TRBV7-2 with TRBJ1-5; D perhaps matches TRBD1 (6 bases). The germline V gene encodes CDR1 SGHTA and CDR2 FQGNSA. V was shortened by 1 base and J by 5 bases, with 15 bases between the two germline ends. CDR3 length: 16 amino acids. The CDR3 bases are TGTGCCAGCAGCTTAGTTGTCAGGGGAAGGGATCAGCCCCAGCATTTT. Translation: CASSLVVRGRDQPQHF.

This clone was seen a few times. The V gene is TRBV7-8, the J gene TRBJ1-5, with D perhaps matching TRBD1 (5 bases). Trimming cost V 4 bases and J 0 bases, with 10 bases left between them. From germline, CDR1 is SGHVS and CDR2 FQNEAQ. The CDR3 sequence is 15 residues long. In DNA, the CDR3 is TGTGCCAGCAGCTCCTCAGGGCGTAGCAATCAGCCCCAGCATTTT. This sequence encodes CASSSSGRSNQPQHF. Supplemented by reference TRBV7-8 and TRBJ1-5, the full variable domain reads GAGVSQSPRYKVAKRGQDVALRCDPISGHVSLFWYQQALGQGPEFLTYFQNEAQLDKSGLPSDRFFAERPEGSVSTLKIQRTQQEDSAVYLCASSSSGRSNQPQHFGDGTRLSIL.

This clone has more than one count but fewer than ten. V is TRBV28 and J is TRBJ1-5; no definite D call. Trimming shortened V by 3 bases and J by 3 bases, and 6 bases separated the two germline ends. Germline-derived CDR1 and CDR2 are MDHEN and SYDVKM. CDR3 length: 13 amino acids. CDR3 protein: CASSFTVNQPQHF. Here the CDR3 DNA reads TGTGCCAGCAGTTTTACTGTCAATCAGCCCCAGCATTTT.

The chain is built from TRBV20-1 and TRBJ2-7; D gene unclear. The V gene lost 6 bases and the J gene lost 6 bases, with 12 bases spanning the gap. Germline V lookup: CDR1 DFQATT, CDR2 SNEGSKA (reference sequence). The CDR3 length is 11 residues. In nucleotides, the CDR3 is TGCAGTGCGAACTCGCCGTCCGAGCAGTACTTC. As protein: CSANSPSEQYF.

This clone was counted a few times. The rearrangement uses TRBV15 and TRBJ2-1; weak D call: TRBD2 (6 bases). CDR1 and CDR2 from the germline V gene are LNHNV and YYDKDF (reference sequence). The germline V and J ends were trimmed by 5 bases and 7 bases, with 24 bases remaining between them. The CDR3 consists of 17 residues. DNA of the CDR3: TGTGCCACCAGCCCCCCCCAGAGTAGCGGAAGGACAAATGAGCAGTTCTTC. It specifies CATSPPQSSGRTNEQFF.

In this sample, this clone turned up a few times. The genes are TRBV19 and TRBJ1-5; D might be TRBD1 (5 bases). Looked up from germline, CDR1 is LNHDA and CDR2 is SQIVND (reference sequence). The CDR3 totals 16 residues. Trimming stripped 3 bases from V and 7 bases from J, with 19 bases between. This CDR3 is CASSIRGRDLDQPQHF. CDR3 DNA: TGTGCCAGTAGTATTCGGGGCAGGGACTTAGACCAGCCCCAGCATTTT.

There are a few counts of this clone. This chain uses TRBV7-9 with TRBJ2-3, with D possibly called TRBD1 or TRBD2 (6 bases each). Germline CDR1 SEHNR, CDR2 FQNEAQ (reference sequence). The CDR3 contains 15 residues. Trimming removed 5 bases from V and 2 bases from J, with 14 bases in between. The DNA for the CDR3 is TGTGCCAGCAGCCGGAGGGACAATCCCACAGATACGCAGTATTTT. Translated: CASSRRDNPTDTQYF.

As DNA, the CDR3 is TGTGCCAGCAGCTTAACAGGGGACTATGGCTACACCTTC. Its protein product is CASSLTGDYGYTF. The chain couples TRBV5-6 to TRBJ1-2; 7 bases fit TRBD1. Germline V gene sequence: CDR1 SGHDT, CDR2 YYEEEE. Trimming at V came to 2 bases and at J to 3 bases, leaving 1 base not matched to a gene. This CDR3 is 13 amino acids long. Full variable domain (remainder filled in from reference TRBV5-6 and TRBJ1-2): DAGVTQSPTHLIKTRGQQVTLRCSPKSGHDTVSWYQQALGQGPQFIFQYYEEEERQRGNFPDRFSGHQFPNYSSELNVNALLLGDSALYLCASSLTGDYGYTFGSGTRLTVV.

The chain uses TRBV5-1 and TRBJ2-2, with 7 nucleotides matching TRBD1. CDR1 SGHRS and CDR2 YFSETQ come from the germline V gene. CDR3 length: 16 amino acids. Trimming cost V 0 bases and J 0 bases; bases outside gene matches: 2. The DNA for the CDR3 is TGCGCCAGCAGCTTGGGTGGGACAGCGAACACCGGGGAGCTGTTTTTT. It is translated as CASSLGGTANTGELFF.

The chain recombines TRBV15 with TRBJ1-2; TRBD1 is a possible D gene (5 bases). Deletions cut 0 bases from V and 7 bases from J, with 18 bases between. In germline, CDR1 is LNHNV, CDR2 YYDKDF (reference sequence). The CDR3 runs 16 residues. The CDR3 nucleotides read TGTGCCACCAGCAGAGACGGCAGGGCAAGAGAGTTTGGCTACACCTTC. Translated: CATSRDGRAREFGYTF.